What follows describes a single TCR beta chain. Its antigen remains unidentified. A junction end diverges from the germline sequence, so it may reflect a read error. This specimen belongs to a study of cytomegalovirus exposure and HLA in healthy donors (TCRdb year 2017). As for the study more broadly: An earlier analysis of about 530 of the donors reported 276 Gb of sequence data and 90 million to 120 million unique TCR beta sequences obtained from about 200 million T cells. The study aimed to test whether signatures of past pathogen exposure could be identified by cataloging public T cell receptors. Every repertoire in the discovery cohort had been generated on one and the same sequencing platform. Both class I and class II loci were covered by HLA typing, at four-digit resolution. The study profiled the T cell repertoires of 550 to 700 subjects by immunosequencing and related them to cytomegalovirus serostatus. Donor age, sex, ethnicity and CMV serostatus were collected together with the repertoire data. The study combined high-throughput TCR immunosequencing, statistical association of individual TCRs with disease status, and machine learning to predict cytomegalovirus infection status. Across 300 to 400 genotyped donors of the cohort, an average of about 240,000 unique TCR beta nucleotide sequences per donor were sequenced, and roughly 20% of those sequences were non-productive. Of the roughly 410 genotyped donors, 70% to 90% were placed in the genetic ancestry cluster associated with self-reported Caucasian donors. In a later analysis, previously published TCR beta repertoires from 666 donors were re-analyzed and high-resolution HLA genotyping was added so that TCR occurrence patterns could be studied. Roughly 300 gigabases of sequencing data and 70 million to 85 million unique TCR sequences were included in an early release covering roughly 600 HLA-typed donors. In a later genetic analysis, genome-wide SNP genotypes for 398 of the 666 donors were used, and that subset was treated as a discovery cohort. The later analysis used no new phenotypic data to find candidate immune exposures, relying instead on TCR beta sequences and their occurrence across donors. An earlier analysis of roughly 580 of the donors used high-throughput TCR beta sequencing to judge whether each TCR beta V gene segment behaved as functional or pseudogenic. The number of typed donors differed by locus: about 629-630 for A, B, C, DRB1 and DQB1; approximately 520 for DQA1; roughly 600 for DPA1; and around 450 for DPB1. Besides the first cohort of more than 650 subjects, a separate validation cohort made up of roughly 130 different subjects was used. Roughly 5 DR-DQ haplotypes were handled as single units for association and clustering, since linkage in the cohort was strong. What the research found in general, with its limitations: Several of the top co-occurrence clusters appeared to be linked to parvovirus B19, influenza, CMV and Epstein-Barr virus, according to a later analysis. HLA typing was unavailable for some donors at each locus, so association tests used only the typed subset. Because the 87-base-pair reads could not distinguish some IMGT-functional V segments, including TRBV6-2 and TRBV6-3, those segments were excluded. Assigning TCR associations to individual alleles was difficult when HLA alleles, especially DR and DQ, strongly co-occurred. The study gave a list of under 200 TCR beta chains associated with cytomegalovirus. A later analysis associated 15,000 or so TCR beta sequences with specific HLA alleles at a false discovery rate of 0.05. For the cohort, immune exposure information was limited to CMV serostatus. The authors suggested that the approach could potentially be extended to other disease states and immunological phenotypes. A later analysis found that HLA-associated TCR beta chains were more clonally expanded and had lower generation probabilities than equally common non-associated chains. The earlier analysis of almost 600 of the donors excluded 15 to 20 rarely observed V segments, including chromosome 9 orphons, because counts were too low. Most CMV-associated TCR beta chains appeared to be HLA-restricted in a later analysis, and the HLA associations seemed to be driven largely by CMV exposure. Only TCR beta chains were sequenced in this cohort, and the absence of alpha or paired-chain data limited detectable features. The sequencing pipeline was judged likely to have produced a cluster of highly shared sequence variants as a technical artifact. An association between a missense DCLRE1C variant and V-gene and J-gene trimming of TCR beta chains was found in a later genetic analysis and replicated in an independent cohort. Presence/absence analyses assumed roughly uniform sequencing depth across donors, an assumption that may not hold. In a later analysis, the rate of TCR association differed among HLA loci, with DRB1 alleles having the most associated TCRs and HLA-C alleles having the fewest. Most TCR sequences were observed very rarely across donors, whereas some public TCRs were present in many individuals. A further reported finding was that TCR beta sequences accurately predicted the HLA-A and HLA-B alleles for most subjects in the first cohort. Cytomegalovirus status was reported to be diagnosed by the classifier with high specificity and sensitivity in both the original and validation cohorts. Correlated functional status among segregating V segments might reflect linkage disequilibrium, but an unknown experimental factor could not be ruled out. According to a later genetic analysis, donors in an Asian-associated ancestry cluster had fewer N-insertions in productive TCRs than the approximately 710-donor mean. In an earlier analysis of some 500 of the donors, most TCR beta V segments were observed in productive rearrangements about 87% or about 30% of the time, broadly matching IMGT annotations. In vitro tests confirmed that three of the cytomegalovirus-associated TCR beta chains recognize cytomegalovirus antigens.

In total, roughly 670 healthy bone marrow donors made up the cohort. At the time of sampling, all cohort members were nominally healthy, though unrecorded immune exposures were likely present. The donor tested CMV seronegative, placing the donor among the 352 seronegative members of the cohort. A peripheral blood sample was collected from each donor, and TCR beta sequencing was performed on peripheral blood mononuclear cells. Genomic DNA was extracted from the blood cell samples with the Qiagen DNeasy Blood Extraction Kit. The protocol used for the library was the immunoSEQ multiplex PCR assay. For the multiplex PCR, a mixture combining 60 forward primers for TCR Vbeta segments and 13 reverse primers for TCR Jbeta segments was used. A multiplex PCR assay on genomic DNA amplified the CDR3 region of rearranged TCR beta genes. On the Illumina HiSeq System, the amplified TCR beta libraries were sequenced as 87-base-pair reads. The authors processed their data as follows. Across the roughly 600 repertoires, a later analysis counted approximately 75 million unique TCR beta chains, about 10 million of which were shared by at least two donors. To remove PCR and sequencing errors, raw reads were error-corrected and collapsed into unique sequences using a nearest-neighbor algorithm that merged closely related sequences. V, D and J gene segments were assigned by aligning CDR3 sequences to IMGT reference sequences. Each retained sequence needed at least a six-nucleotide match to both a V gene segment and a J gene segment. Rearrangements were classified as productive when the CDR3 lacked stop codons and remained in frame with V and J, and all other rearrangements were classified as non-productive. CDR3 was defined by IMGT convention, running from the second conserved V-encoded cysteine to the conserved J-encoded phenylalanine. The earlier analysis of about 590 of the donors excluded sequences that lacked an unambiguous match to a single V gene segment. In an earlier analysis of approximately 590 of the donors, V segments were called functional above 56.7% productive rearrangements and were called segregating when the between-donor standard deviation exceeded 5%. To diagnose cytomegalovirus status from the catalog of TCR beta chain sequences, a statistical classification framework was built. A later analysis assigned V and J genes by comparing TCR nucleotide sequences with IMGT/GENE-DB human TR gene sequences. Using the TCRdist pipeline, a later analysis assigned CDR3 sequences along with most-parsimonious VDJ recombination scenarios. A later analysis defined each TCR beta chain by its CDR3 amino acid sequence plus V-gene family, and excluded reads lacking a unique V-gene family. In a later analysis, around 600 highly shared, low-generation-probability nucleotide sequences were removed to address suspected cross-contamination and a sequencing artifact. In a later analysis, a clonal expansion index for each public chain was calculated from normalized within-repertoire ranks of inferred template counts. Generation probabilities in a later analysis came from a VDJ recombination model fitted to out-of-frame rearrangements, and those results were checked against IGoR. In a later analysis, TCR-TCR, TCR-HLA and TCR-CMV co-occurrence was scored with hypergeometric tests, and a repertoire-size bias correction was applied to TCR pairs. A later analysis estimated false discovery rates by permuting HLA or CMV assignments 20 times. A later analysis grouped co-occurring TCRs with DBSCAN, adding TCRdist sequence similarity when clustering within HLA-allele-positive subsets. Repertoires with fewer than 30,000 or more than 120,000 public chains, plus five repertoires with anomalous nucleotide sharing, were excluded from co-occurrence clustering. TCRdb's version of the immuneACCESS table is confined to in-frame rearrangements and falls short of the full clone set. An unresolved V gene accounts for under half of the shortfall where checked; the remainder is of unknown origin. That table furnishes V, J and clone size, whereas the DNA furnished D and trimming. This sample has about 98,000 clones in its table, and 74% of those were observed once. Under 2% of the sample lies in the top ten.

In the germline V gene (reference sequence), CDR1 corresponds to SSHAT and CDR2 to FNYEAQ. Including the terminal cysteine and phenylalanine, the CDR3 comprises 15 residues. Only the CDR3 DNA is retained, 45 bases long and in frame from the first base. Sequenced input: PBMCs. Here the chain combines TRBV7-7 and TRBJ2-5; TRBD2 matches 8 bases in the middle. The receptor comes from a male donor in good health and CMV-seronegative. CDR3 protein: CASSSTSGRQETQYF. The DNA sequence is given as TGTGCTAGCAGCTCTACTAGCGGAAGACAAGAGACCCAGTACTTC.